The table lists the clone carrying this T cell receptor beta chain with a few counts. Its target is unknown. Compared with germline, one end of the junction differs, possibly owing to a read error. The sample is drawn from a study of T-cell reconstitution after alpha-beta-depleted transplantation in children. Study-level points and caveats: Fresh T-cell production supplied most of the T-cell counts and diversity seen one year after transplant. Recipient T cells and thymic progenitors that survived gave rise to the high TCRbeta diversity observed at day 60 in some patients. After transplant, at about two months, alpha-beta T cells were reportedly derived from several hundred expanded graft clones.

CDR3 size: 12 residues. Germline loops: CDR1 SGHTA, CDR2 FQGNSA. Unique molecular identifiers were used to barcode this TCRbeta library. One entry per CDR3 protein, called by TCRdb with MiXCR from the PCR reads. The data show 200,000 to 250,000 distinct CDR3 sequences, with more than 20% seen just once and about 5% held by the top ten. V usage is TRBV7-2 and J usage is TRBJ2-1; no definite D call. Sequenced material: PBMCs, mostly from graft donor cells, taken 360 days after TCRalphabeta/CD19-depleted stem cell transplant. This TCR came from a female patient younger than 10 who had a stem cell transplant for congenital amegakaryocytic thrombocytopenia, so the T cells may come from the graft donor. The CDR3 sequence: CASSIGSLSVVF. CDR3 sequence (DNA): TGTGCCAGCTCCATCGGAAGTTTGTCGGTGGTCTTC.